These T cell receptor beta chains were read from a single sample in a study of Ad26.COV2.S vaccination and SARS-CoV-2 variants. Method: immunoSEQ multiplex PCR; TCRdb's copy keeps in-frame clones and lacks some. Of 410,000 or so clones listed, around 92% were seen once; the top ten hold more than 1.5%. The input for sequencing was peripheral blood, taken in a trial of Ad26.COV2.S vaccine versus placebo. The receptors here all came from a person aged 18-60 years who received the Ad26.COV2.S COVID-19 vaccine or a placebo. Both conserved end residues are part of each CDR3. Each record gives: J gene, D gene, V gene, clone size, CDR3 protein, CDR3 DNA. A D gene is named only where the DNA matches it firmly. Rows may omit the clone size; those that give it use once, few, many or a size class.

>TRBJ2-5|.|TRBV15|.
CATSRGFSETQYF
TGTGCCACCAGCAGAGGGTTTTCAGAGACCCAGTACTTC
>TRBJ2-1|TRBD1|TRBV19|once
CASKGQTYNEQFF
TGTGCCAGTAAGGGACAGACTTACAATGAGCAGTTCTTC
>TRBJ2-1|TRBD1|TRBV5-1|.
CASSLYMTGQGARYNEQFF
TGCGCCAGCAGCTTGTATATGACGGGGCAGGGGGCGAGGTACAATGAGCAGTTCTTC
>TRBJ2-1|.|TRBV11-3|.
CASSYPRGRGEHEQFF
TGTGCCAGCAGCTACCCAAGGGGCAGGGGAGAACACGAGCAGTTCTTC
>TRBJ1-2|TRBD1|TRBV6-5|.
CASSSTGGSYGYTF
TGTGCCAGCAGTTCGACAGGGGGCAGCTATGGCTACACCTTC
>TRBJ2-5|.|TRBV5-1|.
CASSFHRAETQYF
TGCGCCAGCAGCTTCCACAGGGCTGAGACCCAGTACTTC
>TRBJ2-7|.|TRBV19|.
CASSIGTTPTYEQYF
TGTGCCAGTAGTATCGGGACCACTCCGACCTACGAGCAGTACTTC
>TRBJ2-3|TRBD2|TRBV2|.
CASSDWRGGPDTQYF
TGTGCCAGCAGTGATTGGCGGGGGGGCCCAGATACGCAGTATTTT
>TRBJ2-1|.|TRBV9|.
CASSWGQGPYNEQFF
TGTGCCAGCAGCTGGGGGCAGGGTCCTTACAATGAGCAGTTCTTC
>TRBJ1-2|.|TRBV5-4|.
CAITGPYYGYTF
TGTGCCATTACCGGGCCATACTATGGCTACACCTTC
>TRBJ1-2|TRBD1|TRBV5-5|.
CASSLSGQDLYGYTF
TGTGCCAGCAGCCTATCGGGACAGGACCTCTATGGCTACACCTTC
>TRBJ2-5|.|TRBV9|once
CASSVSGAAYQETQYF
TGTGCCAGCAGCGTATCCGGGGCGGCCTACCAAGAGACCCAGTACTTC
>TRBJ2-3|TRBD2|TRBV2|.
CASSKRGLAGFTDTQYF
TGTGCCAGCAGTAAACGAGGACTAGCGGGGTTCACAGATACGCAGTATTTT
>TRBJ1-6|.|TRBV3-1/TRBV3-2|.
CASTTLGYSPLHF
TGTGCCAGCACCACTCTAGGATATTCACCCCTCCACTTT
>TRBJ2-4|.|TRBV19|.
CASSGRGELAKNIQYF
TGTGCCAGTAGTGGCAGGGGGGAACTAGCCAAAAACATTCAGTACTTC